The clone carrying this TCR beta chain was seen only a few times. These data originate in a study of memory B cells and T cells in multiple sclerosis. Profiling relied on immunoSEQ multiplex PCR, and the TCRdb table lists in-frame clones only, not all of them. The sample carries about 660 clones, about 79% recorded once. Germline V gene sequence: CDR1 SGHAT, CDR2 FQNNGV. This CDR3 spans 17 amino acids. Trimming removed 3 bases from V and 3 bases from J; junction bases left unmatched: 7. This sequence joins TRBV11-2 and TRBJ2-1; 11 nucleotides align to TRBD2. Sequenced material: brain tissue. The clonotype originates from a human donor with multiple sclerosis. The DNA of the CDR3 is TGTGCCAGCAGCTTCCAACTAGCGGGAGATGTCTACAATGAGCAGTTCTTC. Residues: CASSFQLAGDVYNEQFF.